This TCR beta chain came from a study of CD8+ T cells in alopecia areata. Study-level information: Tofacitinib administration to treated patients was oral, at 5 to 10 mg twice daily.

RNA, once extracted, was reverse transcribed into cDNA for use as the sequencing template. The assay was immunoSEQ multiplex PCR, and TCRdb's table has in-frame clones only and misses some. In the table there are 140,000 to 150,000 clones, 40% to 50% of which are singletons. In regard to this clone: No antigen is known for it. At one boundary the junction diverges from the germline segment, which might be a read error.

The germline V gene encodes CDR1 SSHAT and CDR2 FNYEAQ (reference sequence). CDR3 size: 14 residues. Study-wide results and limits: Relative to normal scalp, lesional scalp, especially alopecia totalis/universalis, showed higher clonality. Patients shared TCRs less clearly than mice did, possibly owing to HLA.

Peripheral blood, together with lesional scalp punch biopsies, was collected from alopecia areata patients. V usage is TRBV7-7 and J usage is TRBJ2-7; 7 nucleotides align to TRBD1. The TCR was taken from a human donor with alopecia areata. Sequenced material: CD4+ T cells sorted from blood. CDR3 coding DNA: TGTGCTAGCAGCTTAGGGGACAGCAATTACGAGCAGTACTTC. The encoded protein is CASSLGDSNYEQYF.